The source of this TCR beta chain is a study of T-cell memory formation after mild COVID-19. The length of the CDR3 is 14 residues. V gave up 3 bases and J gave up 0 bases, with 6 bases separating them. Germline V CDR1 and CDR2: ENHRY, SYGVKD. TCRdb re-called the 5' RACE reads with MiXCR, one entry per CDR3 protein. Of about 210,000 distinct CDR3 sequences listed, 10% to 13% were seen once; the top ten hold approximately 3%. Sequencing used PBMCs or a T cell subset sorted from them (not recorded which). This TCR derives from a man in his late teens or twenties who had mild COVID-19 (a few samples of this study predate the infection). Cell type and time point are not known. The chain recombines TRBV10-3 with TRBJ1-5; D not certain. CDR3 sequence (DNA): TGTGCCATCAGTGAACAGTATAGCAATCAGCCCCAGCATTTT. This translates into CAISEQYSNQPQHF.